Each of the 31 T cell receptor beta chains below was sequenced from the same sample in a study of naive and memory T cell subsets. Four PCR rounds used nested alpha and beta constant region primers plus the SP2 primer. TCRdb recomputed calls from the 5' RACE reads with MiXCR, one row per CDR3 protein. The profile shows tens of thousands of distinct CDR3 sequences, under 8.5% of them singletons. An oligonucleotide containing a UMI was ligated to the 3' end of TCR cDNA. All receptors derive from a male donor in good health.

This clonotype was observed many times. The rearrangement links TRBV14 to TRBJ2-1, with a tentative D call TRBD2 (6 bases). This CDR3 has 13 amino acids. Trimming shortened V by 5 bases and J by 7 bases, and 12 bases separated the two germline ends. Germline CDR1 reads SGHDN; CDR2 reads FVKESK. This CDR3 is CASSARDSNEQFF. DNA of the CDR3: TGTGCCAGCAGCGCCCGGGACTCTAATGAGCAGTTCTTC.

V gene TRBV5-1 combines with J gene TRBJ2-3, with D unresolved. This CDR3 is built from 15 residues. Germline V gene lookup returns CDR1 SGHRS and CDR2 YFSETQ. The germline V and J ends were trimmed by 5 bases and 2 bases, with 15 bases remaining between them. CDR3 residues: CASRIIGSNTDTQYF. The CDR3 nucleotides read TGCGCCAGCAGGATCATCGGATCTAACACAGATACGCAGTATTTT.

In this sample, this clonotype turned up a few times. V is TRBV12-3 or TRBV12-4 and J is TRBJ2-7, with 9 bases matching TRBD1. There are 13 residues in the CDR3. V shed 8 bases and J 2 bases; nucleotides not matched to a gene: 4. CDR3 sequence (DNA): TGTGCCAGCCGATGGACAGGGGCCTACGAGCAGTACTTC. Its protein product is CASRWTGAYEQYF.

This clonotype was picked up a small number of times. This chain joins TRBV14 and TRBJ2-3; D uncertain. V lost 0 bases and J 11 bases, leaving 9 bases between the germline ends. Germline V gene data show CDR1 as SGHDN and CDR2 as FVKESK. The CDR3 runs to 12 residues. CDR3 coding DNA: TGTGCCAGCAGCCAAGATGAATCGGAGCAGTATTTT. This codes for CASSQDESEQYF.

There are many counts of this clonotype. The chain has TRBV12-3 or TRBV12-4 and TRBJ2-7; 7 bases are a match to TRBD1. V was pared by 2 bases and J by 6 bases, with 4 bases of the junction left unmatched. The CDR3 loop spans 13 amino acids. The CDR3: CASSLLGGGEQYF. CDR3 nucleotides: TGTGCCAGCAGTTTATTAGGGGGCGGCGAGCAGTACTTC.

This chain uses TRBV7-6 with TRBJ2-7, with a weak D call TRBD1 (6 bases). CDR1 is SGHVS, CDR2 FNYEAQ, per germline. V lost 2 bases to trimming and J lost 3 bases, with 11 bases between them. This CDR3 region has 14 residues. The CDR3 DNA reads as TGTGCCAGCAGCTTACAACAGGGTGGCTACGAGCAGTACTTC. It is translated as CASSLQQGGYEQYF.

This clonotype was seen at least ten times. The V and J genes are TRBV24-1 and TRBJ2-3; 10 bases are shared with TRBD2. The trim removed 3 bases at V and 4 bases at J, leaving 6 bases unmatched. This CDR3 spans 16 amino acids. Germline V gene lookup returns CDR1 KGHDR and CDR2 SFDVKD. Here the CDR3 DNA reads TGTGCCACCAGTGATCCCTCTAGCGGGAGTCCAGATACGCAGTATTTT. This translates into CATSDPSSGSPDTQYF.

This clonotype was seen ten or more times. The chain links TRBV6-1 to TRBJ1-4; TRBD1 agrees at 8 bases. CDR1 MNHNS and CDR2 SASEGT come from the germline V gene. CDR3 length: 16 residues. The junction had 13 bases not matched to a gene; V was cut back by 6 bases and J by 7 bases. The CDR3 DNA reads TGTGCCAGCAGGATCGGAACCGGGACAGGAGGTGAAAAACTGTTTTTT. The encoded protein is CASRIGTGTGGEKLFF.

There are many counts of this clonotype. The V and J genes are TRBV5-5 and TRBJ1-5, with D possibly matching TRBD1 (5 bases). V lost 1 base, J lost 6 bases, and 20 bases lay in between. This CDR3 is 17 amino acids long. Germline V gene data show CDR1 as SGHKS and CDR2 as YYEKEE (reference sequence). The CDR3 loop reads CASSLSPGGAGGQPQHF. CDR3 nucleotide sequence: TGTGCCAGCAGCTTGTCACCCGGTGGGGCTGGGGGTCAGCCCCAGCATTTT.

This clonotype has a count of ten or more. The chain has TRBV10-3 and TRBJ1-1; D not certain. Germline lookup yields CDR1 ENHRY and CDR2 SYGVKD. The CDR3 extends over 14 amino acids. Trimming removed 6 bases from V and 4 bases from J, with 15 bases in between. As DNA, the CDR3 is TGTGCCATCAGAGAACAGCTAGGAGTCACTGAAGCTTTCTTT. This gives the protein CAIREQLGVTEAFF.

This clonotype has more than one count but fewer than ten. The J gene is TRBJ2-5, the V gene TRBV5-1; D assignment may be TRBD1 or TRBD2 (5 bases each). The CDR3 has 15 amino acids. V lost 4 bases, J lost 2 bases, and 15 bases lay in between. The germline V gene encodes CDR1 SGHRS and CDR2 YFSETQ. The CDR3 DNA follows: TGCGCCAGCAGCCCAGGGTGGCAGCGGCAAGAGACCCAGTACTTC. Residues: CASSPGWQRQETQYF.

This clonotype was seen many times. This rearrangement joins TRBV7-8 to TRBJ2-7; 14 positions agree with TRBD2. The CDR3 consists of 18 residues. The V segment lost 5 bases and the J segment 3 bases; nucleotides outside the gene matches: 12. The V gene's germline CDR1 is SGHVS and CDR2 FQNEAQ. The DNA of the CDR3 is TGTGCCAGCAGCCCCCACCGGACTAGCGGGAGGACGGGCTACGAGCAGTACTTC. This codes for CASSPHRTSGRTGYEQYF. Variable domain in full (rest from reference TRBV7-8 and TRBJ2-7): GAGVSQSPRYKVAKRGQDVALRCDPISGHVSLFWYQQALGQGPEFLTYFQNEAQLDKSGLPSDRFFAERPEGSVSTLKIQRTQQEDSAVYLCASSPHRTSGRTGYEQYFGPGTRLTVT.

This clonotype occurred a few times. The CDR3 region is CASRLSGQPYEQYF. CDR3 coding DNA: TGTGCCAGCAGACTCTCCGGGCAGCCCTACGAGCAGTACTTC. The V and J genes are TRBV7-2 and TRBJ2-7; D is unresolved. The CDR3 length is 14 residues. Trimming took 6 bases from V and 2 from J, leaving 14 bases between them. CDR1 is SGHTA and CDR2 is FQGNSA in the germline V gene. The variable domain in full, with the rest retrieved from reference TRBV7-2 and TRBJ2-7, is GAGVSQSPSNKVTEKGKDVELRCDPISGHTALYWYRQSLGQGLEFLIYFQGNSAPDKSGLPSDRFSAERTGGSVSTLTIQRTQQEDSAVYLCASRLSGQPYEQYFGPGTRLTVT.

This sequence joins TRBV4-1 and TRBJ2-6; D is uncertain. The CDR3 is 16 residues long. The germline gives CDR1 MGHRA, CDR2 YSYEKL. V lost 0 bases and J 0 bases, leaving 6 bases between the germline ends. CDR3 sequence reads: CASSQDFGSGANVLTF. CDR3 sequence (DNA): TGCGCCAGCAGCCAAGATTTCGGCTCTGGGGCCAACGTCCTGACTTTC.

A few counts support this clonotype. For the CDR3, the DNA is TGCAGTGCTAATCCCTACACTAGCGGGGGGCAACATACGCAGTATTTT. Amino acids: CSANPYTSGGQHTQYF. This chain links TRBV20-1 with TRBJ2-3; 12 nucleotides align to TRBD2. This CDR3 region has 16 residues. The germline CDR1 and CDR2 sequences are DFQATT and SNEGSKA (reference sequence). Losses at the gene ends were 4 bases for V and 7 bases for J; bases not matched to a gene: 12.

This clonotype was observed a handful of times. This chain connects TRBV10-3 to TRBJ2-3; 7 nucleotides line up with TRBD1. The germline V gene encodes CDR1 ENHRY and CDR2 SYGVKD. The length of the CDR3 is 13 residues. Trimming cost V 5 bases and J 5 bases; bases outside gene matches: 4. CDR3 in amino acids: CAISTGAGDTQYF. In DNA form, the CDR3 reads TGTGCCATCAGTACAGGGGCGGGAGATACGCAGTATTTT.

This clonotype came up many times. The chain recombines TRBV10-1 with TRBJ2-7; the D gene is possibly TRBD2 (6 bases). CDR1 WNHNN and CDR2 SYGVQD come from the germline V gene (reference sequence). V lost 8 bases and J lost 0, with 11 bases in between. The CDR3 loop spans 13 amino acids. This chain's CDR3 is CASGGVNSYEQYF. The CDR3 coding sequence is TGCGCCAGCGGAGGGGTTAACTCCTACGAGCAGTACTTC.

About this clonotype: This may stem from a read error, because a much larger clone lies one nucleotide away. The chain uses TRBV10-1 and TRBJ1-2, with D perhaps matching TRBD1 (6 bases). Per the germline V gene, CDR1 is WNHNN and CDR2 is SYGVQD (reference sequence). The CDR3 totals 14 residues. The CDR3, as DNA: TGCGTCAGCACCAACAGGGCCCAGGGCTATGGCTACACCTTC. It encodes CVSTNRAQGYGYTF.

In its sample, this clonotype was seen many times. J is TRBJ2-7 and V is TRBV5-1; 8 bases line up with TRBD1. The length of the CDR3 is 16 residues. V lost 4 bases to trimming and J lost 0 bases; unmatched junction nucleotides: 9. Germline CDR1 is SGHRS and CDR2 is YFSETQ. This CDR3 is CASSPEGTGDSYEQYF. The DNA for the CDR3 is TGCGCCAGCAGCCCCGAGGGGACAGGAGACTCCTACGAGCAGTACTTC.

The chain links TRBV12-3 or TRBV12-4 to TRBJ2-7, with D unresolved. The CDR3 spans 15 residues. With 1 base removed from V and 5 bases from J, the gap between germline ends came to 15 bases. CDR3 protein: CASSLGSRLSNEQYF. DNA for the CDR3: TGTGCCAGCAGTTTAGGGTCCCGGCTGTCCAACGAGCAGTACTTC.

The chain links TRBV5-6 to TRBJ2-1; D might be TRBD2 (6 bases). This CDR3 contains 16 residues. The V end lost 0 bases, the J end lost 6 bases, and 16 bases lay between the germline ends. CDR1 is SGHDT, CDR2 YYEEEE, per germline. The CDR3 bases are TGTGCCAGCAGCTTGGACGGTCTAGCGCCCGCCAATGAGCAGTTCTTC. This sequence encodes CASSLDGLAPANEQFF.

The chain links TRBV5-1 to TRBJ2-7; D remains unclear. The germline CDR1 and CDR2 sequences are SGHRS and YFSETQ. The length of the CDR3 is 15 residues. V shed 0 bases and J shed 0 bases, with 10 bases lying between them. CDR3 sequence: CASSLVPDYSYEQYF. Written as DNA, the CDR3 is TGCGCCAGCAGCTTGGTGCCAGATTACTCCTACGAGCAGTACTTC.

This clonotype was picked up many times. This chain connects TRBV10-3 to TRBJ2-7, with 10 bases aligning to TRBD1. V gave up 7 bases and J gave up 2 bases; unmatched junction bases: 5. This CDR3 is 14 amino acids long. Germline lookup yields CDR1 ENHRY and CDR2 SYGVKD. This CDR3 is CAIKTGQGTYEQYF. The CDR3 DNA follows: TGTGCCATCAAAACGGGACAGGGGACCTACGAGCAGTACTTC.

This clonotype was recorded at least ten times. This chain connects TRBV29-1 to TRBJ2-2; no firm D call. V gave up 7 bases and J gave up 3 bases, with 12 bases separating them. Germline lookup yields CDR1 SQVTM and CDR2 ANQGSEA. This CDR3 is 13 amino acids long. Here the CDR3 reads CSASRGDTGELFF. CDR3 in DNA: TGCAGCGCCAGCCGCGGAGACACCGGGGAGCTGTTTTTT.

In this sample, this clonotype turned up a few times. The chain has TRBV27 and TRBJ2-1; 7 bases fit TRBD2. The trim removed 4 bases at V and 6 bases at J, leaving 6 bases unmatched. The CDR3 contains 14 residues. CDR1 MNHEY and CDR2 SMNVEV come from the germline V gene (reference sequence). The CDR3 sequence is CASSWTLAANEQFF. CDR3 nucleotides: TGTGCCAGCAGTTGGACCCTAGCGGCCAATGAGCAGTTCTTC.

The sample holds many counts of this clonotype. V gene TRBV6-5 combines with J gene TRBJ2-7; 10 nucleotides match TRBD1. Germline lookup yields CDR1 MNHEY and CDR2 SVGAGI. This CDR3 has 15 residues. V lost 2 bases to trimming and J lost 4 bases; unmatched junction nucleotides: 5. In DNA form, the CDR3 reads TGTGCCAGCAGTTACCAGACAGGGGGCATGTACGAGCAGTACTTC. It encodes CASSYQTGGMYEQYF.

This clonotype was seen at least ten times. J is TRBJ2-7 and V is TRBV30; 9 positions agree with TRBD1. V was clipped by 2 bases and J by 3 bases; unmatched bases: 14. The length of the CDR3 is 17 residues. Germline CDR1 reads GTSNPN; CDR2 reads SVGIG (reference sequence). The DNA for the CDR3 is TGTGCCTGGAGTCCCCTACCCGGACAGGGGAAGAACTACGAGCAGTACTTC. Translated, it gives CAWSPLPGQGKNYEQYF.

This clonotype was observed many times. This sequence joins TRBV4-1 and TRBJ1-2, with D uncertain. The CDR3 contains 11 residues. Between the trimmed V and J ends, which lost 0 bases and 13 bases, there was a span of 9 bases. From germline, CDR1 is MGHRA and CDR2 YSYEKL. The CDR3 nucleotides read TGCGCCAGCAGCCAAGATGTTTATATCACCTTC. It codes for CASSQDVYITF.

This clonotype has ten or more counts. J is TRBJ2-3 and V is TRBV28; D is unresolved. V was pared by 7 bases and J by 2 bases, with 16 bases between. The CDR3 consists of 15 residues. Germline values: CDR1 MDHEN, CDR2 SYDVKM. The DNA of the CDR3 is TGTGCCAGCAAGGCGAGCAGGCGATTCACAGATACGCAGTATTTT. Its translation is CASKASRRFTDTQYF.

This chain joins TRBV5-6 and TRBJ2-6; 7 bases fit TRBD2. The V and J ends lost 1 base and 3 bases, in that order; junction bases with no gene match: 7. The CDR3 contains 17 residues. Germline CDR1 SGHDT, CDR2 YYEEEE. CDR3 residues: CASSLYGTGGGANVLTF. CDR3 coding DNA: TGTGCCAGCAGCTTGTACGGAACGGGGGGTGGGGCCAACGTCCTGACTTTC.

This clonotype occurred a few times. This chain links TRBV14 with TRBJ2-7; D possibly corresponds to TRBD1 (6 bases). CDR1 SGHDN and CDR2 FVKESK come from the germline V gene. V lost 0 bases, J lost 4 bases, and 16 bases lay in between. The CDR3 has 16 amino acids. CDR3 nucleotides: TGTGCCAGCAGCCAAGACCTCCAGGGGCGCTGGTACGAGCAGTACTTC. Translating it yields CASSQDLQGRWYEQYF. The whole variable domain, filled in from reference TRBV14 and TRBJ2-7, reads EAGVTQFPSHSVIEKGQTVTLRCDPISGHDNLYWYRRVMGKEIKFLLHFVKESKQDESGMPNNRFLAERTGGTYSTLKVQPAELEDSGVYFCASSQDLQGRWYEQYFGPGTRLTVT.